This T cell receptor (beta chain) is drawn from a study of siplizumab effects on memory and regulatory T cells. The germline V and J ends were trimmed by 0 bases and 6 bases, with 6 bases remaining between them. The CDR3 consists of 13 residues. The V gene's germline CDR1 is MNHNS and CDR2 SASEGT. Clones were read by immunoSEQ multiplex PCR, and TCRdb kept only the in-frame ones, dropping some. The sample gives about 94,000 clones, approximately 95% of which show up once; around 0.31% is in the top ten. The sequencing input was non-Treg CD4+ T cells sorted from blood. This sequence was found in a human donor in good health. The chain has TRBV6-1 and TRBJ2-1; D uncertain. The CDR3 region has the DNA TGTGCCAGCAGTGAAGCGCTGTTCAATGAGCAGTTCTTC. Protein sequence: CASSEALFNEQFF.